This TCR beta chain was obtained from a study of T cells in Graves' hyperthyroidism and ophthalmopathy. Study-wide results and caveats: A model using 13 V-J features told ophthalmopathy apart from stable hyperthyroidism.

Germline CDR1 and CDR2: MNHEY and SMNVEV (reference sequence). The CDR3 length is 15 residues. The J segment lost 0 bases and the V segment lost 2 bases, leaving 2 bases of the junction unmatched. The CDR3 regions of TCR beta were amplified from RNA transcripts. The HTBI set primed first-round TCR CDR3 RT-PCR. TCRdb recomputed calls from the multiplex PCR reads with MiXCR, one row per CDR3 protein. The data show around 700,000 distinct CDR3 sequences, approximately 19% seen once. This clonotype appeared many times. As yet, its antigen is unknown. The chain recombines TRBV27 with TRBJ2-3, with TRBD2 matching 7 bases. The TCR originated in a woman in her forties or fifties with Graves' hyperthyroidism that later progressed to Graves' ophthalmopathy. Specimen: blood. The CDR3 spells CASSLPGGSTDTQYF. The CDR3 nucleotides read TGTGCCAGCAGTTTACCCGGGGGGAGCACAGATACGCAGTATTTT.